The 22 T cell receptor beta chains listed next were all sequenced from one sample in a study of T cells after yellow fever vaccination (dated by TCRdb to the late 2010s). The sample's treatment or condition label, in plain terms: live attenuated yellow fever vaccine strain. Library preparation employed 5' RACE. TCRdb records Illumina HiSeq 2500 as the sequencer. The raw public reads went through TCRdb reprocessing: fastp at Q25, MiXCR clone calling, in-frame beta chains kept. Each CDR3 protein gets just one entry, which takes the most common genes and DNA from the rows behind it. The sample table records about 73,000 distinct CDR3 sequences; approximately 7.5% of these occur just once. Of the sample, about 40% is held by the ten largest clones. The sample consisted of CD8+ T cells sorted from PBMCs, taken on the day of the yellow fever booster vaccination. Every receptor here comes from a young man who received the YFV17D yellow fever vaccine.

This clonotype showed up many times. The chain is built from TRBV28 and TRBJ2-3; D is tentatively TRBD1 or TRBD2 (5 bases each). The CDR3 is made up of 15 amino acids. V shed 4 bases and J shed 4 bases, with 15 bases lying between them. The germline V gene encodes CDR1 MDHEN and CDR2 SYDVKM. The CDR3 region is CASSSPRDHPDTQYF. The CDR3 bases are TGTGCCAGCAGTTCCCCCCGGGACCACCCAGATACGCAGTATTTT.

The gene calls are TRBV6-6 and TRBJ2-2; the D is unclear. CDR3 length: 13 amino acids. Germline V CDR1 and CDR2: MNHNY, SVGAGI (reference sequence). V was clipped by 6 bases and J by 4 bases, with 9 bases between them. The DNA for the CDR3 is TGTGCCAGCAGCCTAAAGGGCACCGGGGAGCTGTTTTTT. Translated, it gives CASSLKGTGELFF.

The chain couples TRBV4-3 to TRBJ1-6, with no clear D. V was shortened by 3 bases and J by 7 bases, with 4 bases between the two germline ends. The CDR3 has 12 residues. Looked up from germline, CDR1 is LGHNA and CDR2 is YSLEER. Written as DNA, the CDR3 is TGCGCCAGCAGCCACGGCAATTCACCCCTCCACTTT. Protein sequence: CASSHGNSPLHF.

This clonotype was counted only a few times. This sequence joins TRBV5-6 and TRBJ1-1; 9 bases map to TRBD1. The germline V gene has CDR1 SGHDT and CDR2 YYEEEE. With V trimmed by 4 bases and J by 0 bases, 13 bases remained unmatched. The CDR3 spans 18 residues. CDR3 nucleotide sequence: TGTGCCAGCAGCCTGGACCGGGACAGGGTCCGAATGAACACTGAAGCTTTCTTT. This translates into CASSLDRDRVRMNTEAFF. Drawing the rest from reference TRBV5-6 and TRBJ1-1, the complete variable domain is DAGVTQSPTHLIKTRGQQVTLRCSPKSGHDTVSWYQQALGQGPQFIFQYYEEEERQRGNFPDRFSGHQFPNYSSELNVNALLLGDSALYLCASSLDRDRVRMNTEAFFGQGTRLTVV.

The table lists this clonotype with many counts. Here the CDR3 reads CASRKGDYLSYEQYF. For the CDR3, the DNA is TGTGCCAGCAGGAAAGGGGACTACCTCTCCTACGAGCAGTACTTC. This rearrangement joins TRBV21-1 to TRBJ2-7; whether TRBD2, the table's D call, matches the DNA was not checked. TRBV21-1 is reported as a pseudogene. This CDR3 spans 15 amino acids.

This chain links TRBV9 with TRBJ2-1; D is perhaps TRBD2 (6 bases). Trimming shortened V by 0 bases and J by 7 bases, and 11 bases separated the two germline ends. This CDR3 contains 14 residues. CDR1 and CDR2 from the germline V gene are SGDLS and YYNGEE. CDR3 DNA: TGTGCCAGCAGCGTAGGGGGTAGCGGAAATGAGCAGTTCTTC. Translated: CASSVGGSGNEQFF. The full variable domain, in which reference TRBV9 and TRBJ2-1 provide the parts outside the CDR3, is DSGVTQTPKHLITATGQRVTLRCSPRSGDLSVYWYQQSLDQGLQFLIQYYNGEERAKGNILERFSAQQFPDLHSELNLSSLELGDSALYFCASSVGGSGNEQFFGPGTRLTVL.

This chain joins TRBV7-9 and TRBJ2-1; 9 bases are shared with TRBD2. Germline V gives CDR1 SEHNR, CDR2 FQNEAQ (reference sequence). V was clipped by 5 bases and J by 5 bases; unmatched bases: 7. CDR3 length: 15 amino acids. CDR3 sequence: CASSEIAGENNEQFF. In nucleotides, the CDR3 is TGTGCCAGCAGCGAAATAGCGGGGGAGAACAATGAGCAGTTCTTC. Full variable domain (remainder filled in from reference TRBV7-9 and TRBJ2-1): DTGVSQNPRHKITKRGQNVTFRCDPISEHNRLYWYRQTLGQGPEFLTYFQNEAQLEKSRLLSDRFSAERPKGSFSTLEIQRTEQGDSAMYLCASSEIAGENNEQFFGPGTRLTVL.

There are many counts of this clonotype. The CDR3 spells CASSKTRNEQFF. In DNA, the CDR3 is TGTGCCAGCAGCAAAACCAGGAATGAGCAGTTCTTC. V and J are TRBV7-9 and TRBJ2-1; D ambiguous. V dropped 5 bases and J dropped 7 bases, with 9 bases sitting between them. The V gene's germline CDR1 is SEHNR and CDR2 FQNEAQ (reference sequence). The CDR3 runs to 12 residues. Based on the CDR3 plus reference TRBV7-9 and TRBJ2-1, the full variable domain is DTGVSQNPRHKITKRGQNVTFRCDPISEHNRLYWYRQTLGQGPEFLTYFQNEAQLEKSRLLSDRFSAERPKGSFSTLEIQRTEQGDSAMYLCASSKTRNEQFFGPGTRLTVL.

CDR3 sequence (DNA): TGTGCCAGCAGCTACGGGATCAATGAGCAGTTCTTC. This translates into CASSYGINEQFF. The J gene is TRBJ2-1, the V gene TRBV7-9; perhaps TRBD2 as D (5 bases). CDR1 is SEHNR and CDR2 is FQNEAQ in the germline V gene (reference sequence). V lost 4 bases and J 6 bases, leaving 7 bases between the germline ends. The CDR3 contains 12 residues.

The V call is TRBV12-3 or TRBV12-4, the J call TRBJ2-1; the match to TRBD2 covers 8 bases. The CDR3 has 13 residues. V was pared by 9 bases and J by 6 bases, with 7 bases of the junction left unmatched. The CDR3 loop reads CASGLAGLNEQFF. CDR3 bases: TGTGCCAGTGGGCTAGCGGGCCTCAATGAGCAGTTCTTC.

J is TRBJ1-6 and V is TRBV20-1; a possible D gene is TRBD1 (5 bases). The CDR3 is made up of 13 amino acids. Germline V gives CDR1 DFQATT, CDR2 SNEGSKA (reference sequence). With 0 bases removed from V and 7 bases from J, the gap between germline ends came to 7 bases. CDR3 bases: TGCAGTGCTAGAGACAGGGAGAATTCACCCCTCCACTTT. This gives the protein CSARDRENSPLHF.

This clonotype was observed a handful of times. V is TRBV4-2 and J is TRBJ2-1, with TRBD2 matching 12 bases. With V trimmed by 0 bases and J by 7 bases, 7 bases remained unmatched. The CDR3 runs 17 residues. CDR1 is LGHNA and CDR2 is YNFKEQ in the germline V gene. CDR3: CASSQELTSGSGNEQFF. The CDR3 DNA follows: TGTGCCAGCAGCCAAGAGCTGACTAGCGGGAGCGGTAATGAGCAGTTCTTC.

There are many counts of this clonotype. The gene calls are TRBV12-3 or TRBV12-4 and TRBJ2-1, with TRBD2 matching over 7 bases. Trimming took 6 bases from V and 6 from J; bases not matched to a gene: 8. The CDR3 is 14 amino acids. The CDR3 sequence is CASSLADSTNEQFF. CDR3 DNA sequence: TGTGCCAGCAGCCTAGCGGACTCTACCAATGAGCAGTTCTTC.

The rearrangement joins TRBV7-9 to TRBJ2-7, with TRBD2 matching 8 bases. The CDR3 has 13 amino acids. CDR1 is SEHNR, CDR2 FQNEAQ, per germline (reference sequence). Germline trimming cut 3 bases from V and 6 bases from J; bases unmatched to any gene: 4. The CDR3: CASSLAGGPEQYF. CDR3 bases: TGTGCCAGCAGCTTGGCGGGAGGTCCCGAGCAGTACTTC. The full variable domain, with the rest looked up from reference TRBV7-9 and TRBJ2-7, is DTGVSQNPRHKITKRGQNVTFRCDPISEHNRLYWYRQTLGQGPEFLTYFQNEAQLEKSRLLSDRFSAERPKGSFSTLEIQRTEQGDSAMYLCASSLAGGPEQYFGPGTRLTVT.

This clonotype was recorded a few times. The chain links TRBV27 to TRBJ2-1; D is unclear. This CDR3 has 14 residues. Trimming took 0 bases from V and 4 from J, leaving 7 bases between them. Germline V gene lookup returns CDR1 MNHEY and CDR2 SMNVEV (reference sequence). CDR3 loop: CASSLSGGYNEQFF. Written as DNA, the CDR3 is TGTGCCAGCAGTTTATCGGGCGGATACAATGAGCAGTTCTTC.

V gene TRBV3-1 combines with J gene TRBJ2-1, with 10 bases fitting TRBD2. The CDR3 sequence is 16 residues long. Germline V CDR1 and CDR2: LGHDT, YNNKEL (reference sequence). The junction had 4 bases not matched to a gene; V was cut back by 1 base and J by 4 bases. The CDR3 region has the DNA TGTGCCAGCAGCCAAGCTTCTAGCGGGAGATACAATGAGCAGTTCTTC. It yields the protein CASSQASSGRYNEQFF.

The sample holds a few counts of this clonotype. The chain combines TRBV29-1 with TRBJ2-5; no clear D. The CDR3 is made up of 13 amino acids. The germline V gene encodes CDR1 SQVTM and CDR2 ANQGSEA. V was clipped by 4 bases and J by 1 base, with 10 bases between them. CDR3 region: CSVGPGSQETQYF. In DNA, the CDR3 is TGCAGCGTTGGACCTGGCAGCCAAGAGACCCAGTACTTC.

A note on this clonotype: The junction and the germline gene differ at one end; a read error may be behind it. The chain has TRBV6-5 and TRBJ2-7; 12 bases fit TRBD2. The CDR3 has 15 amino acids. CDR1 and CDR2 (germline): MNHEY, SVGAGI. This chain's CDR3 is CASSYSTSGSYEKYF. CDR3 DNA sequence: TGTGCCAGCAGTTACTCGACTAGCGGGAGTTACGAGAAGTACTTC.

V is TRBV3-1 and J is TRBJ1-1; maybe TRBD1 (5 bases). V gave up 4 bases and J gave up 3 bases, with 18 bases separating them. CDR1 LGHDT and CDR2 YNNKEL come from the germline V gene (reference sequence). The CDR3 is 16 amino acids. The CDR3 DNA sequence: TGTGCCAGCAGCCCCCTCGCTGGAAAGGGGTACACTGAAGCTTTCTTT. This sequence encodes CASSPLAGKGYTEAFF.

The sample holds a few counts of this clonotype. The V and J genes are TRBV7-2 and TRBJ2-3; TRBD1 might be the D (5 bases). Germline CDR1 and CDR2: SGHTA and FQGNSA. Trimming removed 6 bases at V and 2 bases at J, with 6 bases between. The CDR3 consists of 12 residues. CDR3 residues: CASRDNTDTQYF. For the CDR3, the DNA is TGTGCCAGCAGGGACAACACAGATACGCAGTATTTT.

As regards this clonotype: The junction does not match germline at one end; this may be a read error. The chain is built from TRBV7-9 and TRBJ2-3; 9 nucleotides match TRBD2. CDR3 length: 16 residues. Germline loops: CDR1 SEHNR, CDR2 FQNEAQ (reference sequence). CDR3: CAGSLEFIAGADTQYF. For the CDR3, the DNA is TGTGCCGGCAGCCTTGAATTCATAGCGGGAGCCGATACGCAGTATTTT. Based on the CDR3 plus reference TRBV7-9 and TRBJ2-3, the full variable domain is DTGVSQNPRHKITKRGQNVTFRCDPISEHNRLYWYRQTLGQGPEFLTYFQNEAQLEKSRLLSDRFSAERPKGSFSTLEIQRTEQGDSAMYLCAGSLEFIAGADTQYFGPGTRLTVL.

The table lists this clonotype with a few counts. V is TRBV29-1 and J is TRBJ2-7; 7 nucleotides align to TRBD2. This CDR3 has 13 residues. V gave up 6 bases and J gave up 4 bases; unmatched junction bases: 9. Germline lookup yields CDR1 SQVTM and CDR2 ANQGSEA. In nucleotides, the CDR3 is TGCAGCGTGGGTGGGCGGGAGAGGTACGAGCAGTACTTC. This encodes CSVGGRERYEQYF.